The rows below give T cell receptor beta chains drawn from one sample of a study of blood T cell repertoires in COVID-19. Data came from immunoSEQ multiplex PCR; TCRdb stores just in-frame clones and leaves some out. Among hundreds of thousands of clones, about nine tenths were seen once, and the ten largest hold 1.6%. Sequenced: peripheral blood. The receptors originated from a woman in her fifties or sixties who had recovered from COVID-19. CDR3s include the opening cysteine and the closing phenylalanine or tryptophan. Fields, in order: V gene, D gene, J gene, clone size, CDR3 protein, CDR3 DNA. The D gene is left open where the match is weak. Clone size, where shown, is once, few, many, or a class for clones that have expanded.

TRBV7-6	-	TRBJ2-7	-	CASSPLPDYSYEQYF	TGTGCCAGCAGCCCGCTTCCTGACTATTCCTACGAGCAGTACTTC
TRBV4-1	-	TRBJ2-7	few	CASSHPPRGDRGEQYF	TGCGCCAGCAGCCACCCCCCGCGCGGAGACCGAGGCGAGCAGTACTTC
TRBV28	-	TRBJ2-1	-	CASSSMSIYNEQFF	TGTGCCAGCAGTTCTATGAGTATTTACAATGAGCAGTTCTTC
TRBV20-1	TRBD2	TRBJ2-2	-	CSASPSGGNGELFF	TGCAGTGCTAGTCCTAGCGGGGGGAACGGGGAGCTGTTTTTT
TRBV7-9	-	TRBJ1-1	-	CAGFRGNTEAFF	TGTGCCGGTTTCCGGGGGAACACTGAAGCTTTCTTT
TRBV6-1	TRBD2	TRBJ2-1	-	CASSESSGGAEEQFF	TGTGCCAGCAGTGAATCCAGCGGGGGGGCAGAGGAGCAGTTCTTC
TRBV5-1	TRBD1	TRBJ1-1	-	CASSHGTANTEAFF	TGCGCCAGCAGTCACGGGACAGCCAACACTGAAGCTTTCTTT
TRBV7-2	-	TRBJ2-3	once	CASSFMIDSTDTQYF	TGTGCCAGCAGCTTTATGATAGACTCCACAGATACGCAGTATTTT
TRBV5-1	TRBD1	TRBJ1-6	-	CASSMGTDYNSPLHF	TGCGCCAGCAGTATGGGGACAGACTATAATTCACCCCTCCACTTT
TRBV27	-	TRBJ2-5	-	CASSLSGHSQETQYF	TGTGCCAGCAGTTTGTCGGGACACAGTCAGGAGACCCAGTACTTC
TRBV7-3	TRBD2	TRBJ2-1	-	CASSSRPSGGVGDEQFF	TGTGCCAGCAGCAGCCGGCCTAGCGGGGGGGTCGGCGATGAGCAGTTCTTC
TRBV11-2	-	TRBJ1-1	-	CASTTPSNTEAFF	TGTGCCAGCACCACACCGTCGAACACTGAAGCTTTCTTT
TRBV7-6	-	TRBJ1-2	-	CASNRERGYTF	TGTGCCAGCAACCGTGAGCGTGGCTACACCTTC
TRBV19	TRBD1	TRBJ2-1	few	CASSQPGQGSVKFF	TGTGCCAGTAGTCAGCCGGGACAGGGGTCCGTCAAGTTCTTC
TRBV12-3/TRBV12-4	-	TRBJ2-6	-	CASSFFGANVLTF	TGTGCCAGCAGTTTCTTTGGGGCCAACGTCCTGACTTTC
TRBV7-2	TRBD2	TRBJ2-3	-	CASSPRLAGGRTDTQYF	TGTGCCAGCAGCCCGAGACTAGCGGGGGGGCGCACAGATACGCAGTATTTT
TRBV7-2	-	TRBJ1-1	-	CASSLTQGLTEAFF	TGTGCCAGCAGCTTAACACAGGGTCTCACTGAAGCTTTCTTT
TRBV19	TRBD1	TRBJ1-5	-	CASSTDRGGNQPQHF	TGTGCCAGTAGTACGGACAGGGGTGGCAATCAGCCCCAGCATTTT
TRBV18	TRBD1	TRBJ1-5	-	CASSETGFSNQPQHF	TGTGCCAGCTCAGAGACAGGGTTTAGCAATCAGCCCCAGCATTTT
TRBV13	TRBD1	TRBJ2-1	-	CASSNRGREQFF	TGTGCCAGCAGTAACAGGGGGCGCGAGCAGTTCTTC
TRBV2	TRBD2	TRBJ2-7	-	CASSDRSRGSYEQYF	TGTGCCAGCAGTGACAGATCGCGGGGGAGCTACGAGCAGTACTTC
TRBV7-3	-	TRBJ2-1	-	CASTSGVLGNEQFF	TGTGCCAGCACATCCGGGGTTCTGGGCAATGAGCAGTTCTTC
TRBV27	-	TRBJ1-6	-	CASSYRLRPYNSPLHF	TGTGCCAGCAGTTACAGACTACGACCCTATAATTCACCCCTCCACTTT
TRBV2	-	TRBJ1-5	-	CASSLGRGNQPQHF	TGTGCCAGCAGTCTCGGACGGGGGAATCAGCCCCAGCATTTT
TRBV2	-	TRBJ2-3	-	CATTGAGLTDTQYF	TGTGCCACCACGGGTGCGGGGCTCACAGATACGCAGTATTTT
TRBV9	-	TRBJ1-2	-	CASSVHVGRGGYTF	TGTGCCAGCAGCGTCCATGTAGGCCGAGGGGGCTACACCTTC
TRBV20-1	-	TRBJ2-7	-	CSAGDWTSRREQYF	TGCAGTGCTGGTGATTGGACATCTCGTCGGGAGCAGTACTTC
TRBV6-5	-	TRBJ2-3	-	CASRATGGRTDTQYF	TGTGCCAGCAGAGCCACGGGGGGCCGCACAGATACGCAGTATTTT
TRBV7-2	TRBD2	TRBJ2-1	-	CASSPLADLSYNEQFF	TGTGCCAGCAGCCCACTAGCGGATCTCTCCTACAATGAGCAGTTCTTC
TRBV7-8	-	TRBJ1-1	-	CASIERGGTEAFF	TGTGCCAGCATCGAGAGGGGGGGCACTGAAGCTTTCTTT
TRBV6-5	-	TRBJ2-7	-	CASSYQGSWDEQYF	TGTGCCAGCAGTTACCAGGGATCCTGGGACGAGCAGTACTTC
TRBV2	-	TRBJ2-2	-	CAVRPEAGELFF	TGTGCCGTCCGACCTGAGGCCGGGGAGCTGTTTTTT
TRBV10-3	-	TRBJ1-1	-	CAISGASQGAFF	TGTGCCATCAGTGGGGCCTCCCAGGGAGCTTTCTTT
TRBV28	-	TRBJ1-1	once	CASSYRVTEAFF	TGTGCCAGCAGTTACAGGGTTACTGAAGCTTTCTTT
TRBV15	TRBD1	TRBJ1-2	-	CATSKGQGPRGGYGYTF	TGTGCCACCAGCAAAGGACAGGGACCCCGCGGCGGGTATGGCTACACCTTC
TRBV28	-	TRBJ1-2	-	CASSLGGSYGYTF	TGTGCCAGCAGTTTAGGGGGGAGCTATGGCTACACCTTC
TRBV5-1	TRBD2	TRBJ2-1	-	CASSFSGGAHNEQFF	TGCGCCAGCAGCTTTAGCGGGGGGGCGCACAATGAGCAGTTCTTC
TRBV5-1	TRBD2	TRBJ2-3	-	CASSLSGGTSTDTQYF	TGCGCCAGCAGCTTAAGCGGGGGCACTAGCACAGATACGCAGTATTTT
TRBV6-5	-	TRBJ1-1	once	CASTSGAEAFF	TGTGCCAGCACCTCGGGGGCTGAAGCTTTCTTT
TRBV4-1	TRBD2	TRBJ2-1	once	CASSQDSPGGTMSVQFF	TGCGCCAGCAGCCAAGATTCACCGGGGGGTACAATGAGTGTGCAGTTCTTC
TRBV24-1	-	TRBJ2-1	-	CATPTQNGGNEQFF	TGTGCCACCCCGACCCAAAACGGCGGGAATGAGCAGTTCTTC
TRBV5-4	-	TRBJ2-3	-	CASSLEVQHTDTQYF	TGTGCCAGCAGCTTGGAAGTCCAACACACAGATACGCAGTATTTT
TRBV5-4	-	TRBJ1-3	once	CASSLWASDGNTIYF	TGTGCCAGCAGCTTGTGGGCGTCGGATGGAAACACCATATATTTT
TRBV28	-	TRBJ2-1	-	CASSLRYNEQFF	TGTGCCAGCAGTTTGCGCTACAATGAGCAGTTCTTC
TRBV18	TRBD1	TRBJ1-1	-	CASYNPTGGRKAFF	TGTGCCAGCTACAACCCAACAGGGGGCAGAAAAGCTTTCTTT
TRBV5-6	TRBD1	TRBJ2-7	-	CASRTGTGGMSEQYF	TGTGCCAGCAGAACCGGGACAGGGGGAATGAGCGAGCAGTACTTC
TRBV4-1	-	TRBJ2-4	-	CASSPPSPHQYF	TGCGCCAGCAGCCCCCCCTCCCCACACCAGTACTTC
TRBV2	TRBD1	TRBJ2-7	-	CASSSDRGREQYF	TGTGCCAGCAGTTCGGACAGGGGCCGGGAGCAGTACTTC
TRBV29-1	-	TRBJ2-7	-	CSVEDPRYSYEQYF	TGCAGCGTTGAAGATCCCAGGTACTCCTACGAGCAGTACTTC
TRBV2	-	TRBJ2-2	-	CASNQDRRGTGELFF	TGTGCCAGCAACCAAGACAGGAGAGGCACCGGGGAGCTGTTTTTT
TRBV6-5	TRBD2	TRBJ2-7	-	CASAVLAGGRHEQYF	TGTGCCAGCGCGGTCCTAGCGGGGGGGCGCCACGAGCAGTACTTC
TRBV28	TRBD1	TRBJ1-6	-	CASSPGQHNSPLHF	TGTGCCAGCAGCCCGGGACAGCATAATTCACCCCTCCACTTT
TRBV6-5	-	TRBJ2-1	once	CASRIQGSSYNEQFF	TGTGCCAGCAGGATCCAGGGAAGCTCCTACAATGAGCAGTTCTTC
TRBV7-2	-	TRBJ2-2	-	CASSFRQAQGPGELFF	TGTGCCAGCAGCTTTAGACAGGCCCAAGGCCCCGGGGAGCTGTTTTTT
TRBV28	TRBD1	TRBJ1-5	-	CASSGTGREPQHF	TGTGCCAGCAGCGGGACAGGGAGGGAGCCCCAGCATTTT
TRBV6-2/TRBV6-3	TRBD1	TRBJ2-7	-	CASSFRDRAHEQYF	TGTGCCAGCAGTTTCCGGGACAGGGCCCACGAGCAGTACTTC
TRBV6-5	TRBD2	TRBJ2-1	-	CASRLAGANNEQFF	TGTGCCAGCAGATTAGCGGGTGCTAACAATGAGCAGTTCTTC
TRBV7-2	-	TRBJ2-1	-	CASSLALELNNEQFF	TGTGCCAGCAGCTTAGCGTTGGAGCTAAACAATGAGCAGTTCTTC
TRBV7-2	-	TRBJ2-1	-	CASSLGPSSYNEQFF	TGTGCCAGCAGCTTAGGCCCCAGCTCCTACAATGAGCAGTTCTTC
TRBV29-1	-	TRBJ2-2	-	CSVPRAGELFF	TGCAGCGTCCCCCGGGCCGGGGAGCTGTTTTTT